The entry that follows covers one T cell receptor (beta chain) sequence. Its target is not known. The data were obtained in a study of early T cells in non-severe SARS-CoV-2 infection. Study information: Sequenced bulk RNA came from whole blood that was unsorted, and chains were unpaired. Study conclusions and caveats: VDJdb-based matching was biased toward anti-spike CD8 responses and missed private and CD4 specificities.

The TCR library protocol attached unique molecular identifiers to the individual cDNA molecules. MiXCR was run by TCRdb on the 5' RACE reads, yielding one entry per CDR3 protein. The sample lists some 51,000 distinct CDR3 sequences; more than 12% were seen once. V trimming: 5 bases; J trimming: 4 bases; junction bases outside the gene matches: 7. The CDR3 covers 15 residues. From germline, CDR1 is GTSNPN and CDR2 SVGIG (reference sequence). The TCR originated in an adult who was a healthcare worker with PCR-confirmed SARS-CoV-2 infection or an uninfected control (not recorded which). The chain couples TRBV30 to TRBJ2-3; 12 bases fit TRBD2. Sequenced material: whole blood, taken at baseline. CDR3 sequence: CAWGRLAGVADTQYF. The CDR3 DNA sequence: TGTGCCTGGGGCCGACTAGCGGGAGTCGCAGATACGCAGTATTTT. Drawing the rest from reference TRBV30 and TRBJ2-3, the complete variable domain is SQTIHQWPATLVQPVGSPLSLECTVEGTSNPNLYWYRQAAGRGLQLLFYSVGIGQISSEVPQNLSASRPQDRQFILSSKKLLLSDSGFYLCAWGRLAGVADTQYFGPGTRLTVL.